These 3 T cell receptor beta chains came from one sample sequenced in a study of identical twins. TCRdb reanalysed the 5' RACE reads using MiXCR and keeps one entry per CDR3 protein. This sample yields some 1,600,000 distinct CDR3 sequences, of which roughly 35% are seen a single time; approximately 0.29% belongs to the top ten. The material sequenced was cord blood. The receptors derive from a newborn girl in good health.

The CDR3 loop reads CAIGQGALGTEAFF. CDR3 DNA sequence: TGTGCCATCGGTCAGGGGGCGCTGGGCACTGAAGCTTTCTTT. The V call is TRBV10-3, the J call TRBJ1-1; 8 bases agree with TRBD1. V trimming: 8 bases; J trimming: 4 bases; junction bases outside the gene matches: 9. The CDR3 has 14 amino acids. CDR1 ENHRY and CDR2 SYGVKD come from the germline V gene.

J is TRBJ2-3 and V is TRBV5-1; 16 bases match TRBD2. This CDR3 has 18 residues. Losses at the gene ends were 0 bases for V and 7 bases for J; bases not matched to a gene: 8. Germline V CDR1 and CDR2: SGHRS, YFSETQ. The CDR3 bases are TGCGCCAGCAGCTTGGATCCGGGACTAGCGGGAGGGGCTTATACGCAGTATTTT. Translation gives CASSLDPGLAGGAYTQYF.

There are many counts of this clonotype. The V and J genes are TRBV20-1 and TRBJ2-7; D is unclear. The CDR3 covers 11 residues. V was shortened by 2 bases and J by 4 bases, with 6 bases between the two germline ends. Germline V gives CDR1 DFQATT, CDR2 SNEGSKA (reference sequence). The CDR3 coding sequence is TGCAGTGCTAGATCCGGATACGAGCAGTACTTC. This sequence encodes CSARSGYEQYF.